This T cell receptor (beta chain) was documented in a study of blood T cell repertoires in COVID-19 (dated by TCRdb to 2020 to 2021). For context, the study as a whole: The collaborator samples originated in the United States, Italy and Spain and spanned the acute and convalescent phases of COVID-19. The material from the prospective study consisted of cDNA or gDNA derived from T cells, B-cell-depleted T cells, or PBMCs. Where available, HLA class I and class II types were taken from metadata supplied by the sample provider and were not determined by assay-based typing. The dataset comprised deeply sampled blood TCRbeta repertoires from subjects exposed to, actively infected with, or recovered from COVID-19. A de-identified subject ID, COVID-19 status, age in years and sex were almost always included in the sample metadata. The repertoires were released in a freely available public database intended as a resource for research on the immune response to SARS-CoV-2. Samples came from the ongoing ImmuneRACE study (first 160 participants) plus 1,254 subjects from 6 global collaborators.

What the work shows at the level of the full study, not this receptor alone: The amount of clinical and demographic metadata varied by source and participant and was provided uncurated.

Regarding this clone: Its binding antigen is unknown. Within one base of it there is no much larger clone, and no base qualities were kept.

TCRbeta CDR3 regions were amplified from genomic DNA using the immunoSEQ Assay, a bias-controlled multiplex PCR. Per the original workflow: Within the assay, amplification of reference gene primers was used to estimate how many nucleated cells each sample contained. To quantify the absolute abundance of each unique TCRbeta CDR3 rearrangement, sequence reads were collapsed and filtered. Productive Simpson clonality was computed per sample as the square root of Simpson's diversity index over productive rearrangements. The table was pulled from immuneACCESS by TCRdb, which kept in-frame rearrangements only. Such tables lose some clones; where checked, under half of the loss comes from unresolved V genes, and the rest has no known cause. For V, J and clone size, that table is used; D and trimming come from the DNA. Recorded for this sample are approximately 130,000 clones; 80% of them occurred a single time. The ten largest clones represent about 25% of the sample.

The germline V gene (reference sequence) sets CDR1 to MNHEY and CDR2 to SMNVEV. V loses 3 bases at its end and J loses 10 bases; junction bases beyond the gene matches: 8. The CDR3 contains 14 residues, cysteine and phenylalanine counted. Only CDR3 DNA is held: 42 bases, read in frame from base 1. Each collaborating institution followed its own protocols to collect whole blood in K2EDTA tubes. For TCRbeta analysis, collaborators shipped samples in one of three forms: frozen whole blood, isolated PBMCs, or DNA extracted from either of those sample types. This receptor chain uses TRBV27 and TRBJ1-1; TRBD1 fits 10 bases in the junction. Sequenced: peripheral blood. The receptor's source is a human donor in a cohort sampled during active COVID-19. The nucleotide sequence reads TGTGCCAGCAGTTTCCGGGACAGGGGAAGTATAGCTTTCTTT. It codes for CASSFRDRGSIAFF.